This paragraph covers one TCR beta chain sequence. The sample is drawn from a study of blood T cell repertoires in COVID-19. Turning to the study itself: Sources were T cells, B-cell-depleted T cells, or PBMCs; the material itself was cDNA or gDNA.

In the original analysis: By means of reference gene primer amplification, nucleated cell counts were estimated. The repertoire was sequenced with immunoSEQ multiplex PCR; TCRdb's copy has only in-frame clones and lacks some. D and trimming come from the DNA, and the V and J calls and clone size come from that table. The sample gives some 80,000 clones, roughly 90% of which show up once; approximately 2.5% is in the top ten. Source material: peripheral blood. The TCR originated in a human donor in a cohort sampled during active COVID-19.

The CDR3 DNA is TGTGCCACCGCGAAGCCAGGGAGCACAGATACGCAGTATTTT. Protein product: CATAKPGSTDTQYF. This chain uses TRBV10-3 with TRBJ2-3; D perhaps matches TRBD1 (5 bases). The CDR3 is 14 residues long. From germline, CDR1 is ENHRY and CDR2 SYGVKD. V gave up 10 bases and J gave up 0 bases, with 14 bases separating them.